The subject of this entry is one T cell receptor beta chain. TCRdb's copy holds only in-frame clones and misses some; the assay was immunoSEQ multiplex PCR. The table shows 200,000 to 250,000 clones, with 80% to 90% occurring only once. This record comes from a study of blood T cell repertoires in COVID-19. Study in general: Sources were T cells, B-cell-depleted T cells, or PBMCs; the material itself was cDNA or gDNA.

The CDR3 has 12 amino acids. V was trimmed by 7 bases and J by 2 bases, leaving 9 bases between them. From germline, CDR1 is MNHEY and CDR2 SVGAGI. The sequence came from a woman aged 45-59 years with acute COVID-19. This rearrangement joins TRBV6-5 to TRBJ2-7, with D possibly matching TRBD1 (5 bases). Sequenced material: PBMCs or T cells enriched from blood (not recorded which). The DNA for the CDR3 is TGTGCCAGCAAGGCAGGGCCCTACGAGCAGTACTTC. It translates to CASKAGPYEQYF.